The sample holds a few counts of the clone carrying this TCR beta chain. Its antigen is still unknown. One entry per CDR3 protein results from TCRdb running MiXCR on the 5' RACE reads. The sample shows over 450,000 distinct CDR3 sequences, more than 9.5% of them seen only once. The CDR3 extends over 16 amino acids. The V gene lost 5 bases and the J gene lost 1 base, with 17 bases spanning the gap. Germline CDR1 reads LGHDT; CDR2 reads YNNKEL (reference sequence). This sample is part of a study of CD8 T cells in ankylosing spondylitis. The study's findings and limits: In ankylosing spondylitis blood, a motif of eight highly homologous TCR beta variants appeared characteristic.

The sample consisted of blood, either unsorted or a sorted T cell fraction (not recorded which). The chain recombines TRBV3-1 with TRBJ1-1; D gene ambiguous. This receptor was obtained from a male donor with ankylosing spondylitis. CDR3 loop: CASSALRRNGNTEAFF. CDR3 DNA sequence: TGTGCCAGCAGCGCGCTACGTCGGAATGGGAACACTGAAGCTTTCTTT.